This record looks at one TCR beta chain sequence and its context. Compared with germline, one end of the junction differs, possibly owing to a read error. This record comes from a study of shared clonotypes between healthy human individuals. This CDR3 has 13 residues. Germline lookup yields CDR1 SGHVS and CDR2 FNYEAQ. Profiling relied on immunoSEQ multiplex PCR, and the TCRdb table lists in-frame clones only, not all of them. This table has 2 million to 3 million clones, approximately 94% appearing once. The chain recombines TRBV7-6 with TRBJ1-1; tentative D call: TRBD1 (6 bases). Sequenced input: naive CD4+ T cells from PBMCs. Subset specified: CD45RA+ positively selected. The source of this sequence is a man younger than 35 in good health. Some clones in this sample may be carry-over from other donors' samples. The CDR3 loop is CASSRIRDTEAFF. CDR3 DNA: TGTGCCAGCAGTAGGATCCGGGACACCGAAGCTTTCTTT.